The next 7 T cell receptor beta chains were all read from a single sample in a study of shared clonotypes between healthy human individuals. Assay used: immunoSEQ multiplex PCR; TCRdb lists only in-frame clones, some missing. This table holds over 300,000 clones, roughly 91% found once. The sequenced sample consisted of memory CD8+ T cells sorted from blood. Subset described: CD45RO+ cells pooled with CCR7-negative TemRA cells. The receptors come from a man aged 18 to 35 in good health.

This clone occurred once. The V gene is TRBV7-6, the J gene TRBJ2-5, with TRBD2 identical over 9 bases. Germline V gives CDR1 SGHVS, CDR2 FNYEAQ. The junction had 8 bases not matched to a gene; V was cut back by 1 base and J by 5 bases. There are 16 residues in the CDR3. As DNA, the CDR3 is TGTGCCAGCAGCTTAGGTTCGCCTAGCGGGACGGAGACCCAGTACTTC. It yields the protein CASSLGSPSGTETQYF.

This sequence joins TRBV11-3 and TRBJ2-1; 10 nucleotides match TRBD2. The CDR3 spans 15 residues. J was trimmed by 7 bases and V by 6 bases; bases with no gene match: 9. CDR1 SGHNT and CDR2 YENEEA come from the germline V gene. The CDR3 protein is CASSNQREGNNEQFF. The CDR3 DNA follows: TGTGCCAGCAGTAATCAGCGGGAGGGAAATAATGAGCAGTTCTTC.

The V and J genes are TRBV4-1 and TRBJ2-2, with a weak D call TRBD1 (5 bases). Germline loops: CDR1 MGHRA, CDR2 YSYEKL. Trimming removed 8 bases from V and 0 bases from J, with 10 bases in between. This CDR3 has 14 residues. The CDR3 DNA follows: TGCGCCAGCGAAGGGGTCGCGAACACCGGGGAGCTGTTTTTT. It is translated as CASEGVANTGELFF.

The chain couples TRBV5-4 to TRBJ1-6, with D possibly matching TRBD1 (5 bases). Trimming shortened V by 2 bases and J by 0 bases, and 9 bases separated the two germline ends. CDR1 SGHNT and CDR2 YYREEE come from the germline V gene (reference sequence). CDR3 length: 16 residues. The CDR3 DNA follows: TGTGCCAGCAGCTTACGGGGCATCTCCTATAATTCACCCCTCCACTTT. This gives the protein CASSLRGISYNSPLHF.

In DNA, the CDR3 is TGTGCCAGCAGCTTAGCCACCATTAGCTCCTACAATGAGCAGTTCTTC. Translated, it gives CASSLATISSYNEQFF. The chain joins TRBV7-3 to TRBJ2-1; no clear D. Looked up from germline, CDR1 is SGHTA and CDR2 is FQGTGA. Trimming removed 2 bases at V and 0 bases at J, with 11 bases between. There are 16 residues in the CDR3.

The gene calls are TRBV13 and TRBJ1-1; D perhaps matches TRBD1 (6 bases). V dropped 3 bases and J dropped 3 bases, with 11 bases sitting between them. Germline lookup yields CDR1 PRHDT and CDR2 FYEKMQ (reference sequence). The CDR3 runs to 14 residues. This CDR3 reads CASSFDRIDTEAFF. In DNA form, the CDR3 reads TGTGCCAGCAGCTTCGACAGGATCGACACTGAAGCTTTCTTT.

The genes are TRBV9 and TRBJ1-3, with 8 bases matching TRBD1. This CDR3 contains 16 residues. Germline loops: CDR1 SGDLS, CDR2 YYNGEE. V dropped 1 base and J dropped 3; count of bases not matched to a gene: 6. The CDR3 loop reads CASSVRTGWGGNTIYF. The CDR3 nucleotides read TGTGCCAGCAGCGTACGGACAGGGTGGGGTGGAAACACCATATATTTT.